This paragraph reports one TCR beta chain. The antigen is not known. The CDR3 contains 12 residues. Trimming took 5 bases from V and 9 from J, leaving 12 bases between them. Germline V lookup: CDR1 MNHEY, CDR2 SMNVEV (reference sequence). Patients were ineligible given autoimmune disease history or systemic immunosuppression. This sample was included in a study of OX40 agonist ivuxolimab in advanced cancers. Profiled with immunoSEQ multiplex PCR; TCRdb holds only in-frame clones, not every one. The table lists roughly 86,000 clones, approximately 90% of them singletons, with 6.5% to 8.5% in the top ten. Findings and caveats of the study: Partly responding patients at 0.1-3.0 mg/kg showed some of the smallest clonal expansion.

This chain joins TRBV27 and TRBJ2-3; D gene ambiguous. The source was CD4+ or CD8+ T cells sorted from blood, collected in a trial of the OX40 agonist ivuxolimab. The source is an adult with an advanced solid tumor such as melanoma, head and neck, liver or kidney cancer. CDR3 sequence (DNA): TGTGCCAGCAGTATGACACTGAAAACGCAGTATTTT. Its protein product is CASSMTLKTQYF.